In this sample, the clone carrying this T cell receptor (beta chain) turned up many times. Its target is not known. The data belong to a study of T cell repertoires in cytomegalovirus infection. CDR1 and CDR2 from the germline V gene are SEHNR and FQNEAQ (reference sequence). J lost 6 bases, V lost 4 bases, and 12 bases had no gene match. The CDR3 is 16 amino acids. TCRdb itself ran the reads through MiXCR, one entry per CDR3 protein. The table lists almost 90,000 distinct CDR3 sequences, over 25% of them singletons. The chain employs TRBV7-9 and TRBJ2-7, with TRBD2 matching 10 bases. This receptor was taken from a human donor in good health (CMV status not recorded). Some clones in this sample may be carry-over from other donors' samples. The specimen comprised CD8+ T cells from cultured PBMCs, sampled from culture after CMV antigen stimulation. DNA of the CDR3: TGTGCCAGCAGCTCAGCCGGGACTAGCGTGGGGTTCGAGCAGTACTTC. Protein sequence: CASSSAGTSVGFEQYF. Using reference TRBV7-9 and TRBJ2-7 for the parts outside the CDR3, the full variable domain is DTGVSQNPRHKITKRGQNVTFRCDPISEHNRLYWYRQTLGQGPEFLTYFQNEAQLEKSRLLSDRFSAERPKGSFSTLEIQRTEQGDSAMYLCASSSAGTSVGFEQYFGPGTRLTVT.